The 10 T cell receptor beta chains given below trace back to one sample, sequenced in a study of regulatory T cells in long-lasting Graves disease (dated by TCRdb to 2020 to 2022). Libraries were prepared through multiplex PCR. TCRdb records Illumina HiSeq 4000 as the sequencer. To build TCR beta libraries, CDR3 regions were amplified by Arm-PCR using iRepertoire HTBI primers. Clones were called with MiXCR by TCRdb after fastp trimmed the public reads at Q25, and only in-frame beta chains were retained. Rows with one shared CDR3 protein collapse into an entry with the most common genes and DNA. The sample table holds 350,000 to 500,000 distinct CDR3 sequences, of which approximately 16% were seen once. About 23% of the sample is taken by the ten largest. The sample's time point label is to be understood as: newly diagnosed GD, antithyroid drugs for less than 3 months. For both TCR sequencing and RNA sequencing, RNA was extracted from PBMCs in TRIzol.

This same sample was also part of a study on T cells in Graves' hyperthyroidism and ophthalmopathy.

Specimen: peripheral blood mononuclear cells (PBMCs), collected at new diagnosis, from a patient treated with antithyroid drugs. The origin of the receptors is a woman under 30 with Graves disease. Donor details come from another sample of the same person, matched by shared clones.

V gene TRBV10-3 combines with J gene TRBJ2-7; 10 positions agree with TRBD1. Germline V gives CDR1 ENHRY, CDR2 SYGVKD. This CDR3 spans 13 amino acids. J lost 6 bases, V lost 7 bases, and 6 bases had no gene match. The chain's CDR3 is CAIKGTGDSEQYF. In nucleotides, the CDR3 is TGTGCCATCAAAGGGACAGGGGACTCCGAGCAGTACTTC.

The chain carries TRBV15 and TRBJ1-3; D is uncertain. This CDR3 has 15 amino acids. Germline CDR1 is LNHNV and CDR2 is YYDKDF (reference sequence). Trimming pared 1 base from V and 3 bases from J, leaving 10 bases between. The CDR3 loop reads CATSRGSTDGNTIYF. The CDR3 nucleotides read TGTGCCACCAGCAGAGGATCGACCGATGGAAACACCATATATTTT. Filled out from reference TRBV15 and TRBJ1-3, the complete variable domain reads DAMVIQNPRYQVTQFGKPVTLSCSQTLNHNVMYWYQQKSSQAPKLLFHYYDKDFNNEADTPDNFQSRRPNTSFCFLDIRSPGLGDTAMYLCATSRGSTDGNTIYFGEGSWLTVV.

This clonotype was seen a handful of times. This chain links TRBV3-1 with TRBJ2-1, with D maybe TRBD1 (7 bases). In germline, CDR1 is LGHDT, CDR2 YNNKEL (reference sequence). Trimming removed 2 bases from V and 7 bases from J, with 15 bases in between. This CDR3 is 15 amino acids long. The DNA for the CDR3 is TGTGCCAGCAGCCAACAGGGGGGTGGTTGGAATGAGCAGTTCTTC. This codes for CASSQQGGGWNEQFF.

This clonotype was counted many times. The V call is TRBV7-8, the J call TRBJ1-4; tentative D call: TRBD1 (5 bases). The ends were cut back, 8 bases at V and 14 bases at J, with 24 bases in the middle. CDR3 size: 14 residues. CDR1 and CDR2 from the germline V gene are SGHVS and FQNEAQ. The CDR3 region is CASRKTAPGNGLFF. The CDR3 nucleotides read TGTGCCAGCCGAAAGACAGCACCCGGGAATGGGCTGTTTTTT.

This clonotype was counted ten times or more. This chain links TRBV28 with TRBJ2-7, with a tentative D call TRBD1 (5 bases). The CDR3 is 14 amino acids. Trimming left V 5 bases short and J 2 bases short, with 13 bases between. The V gene's germline CDR1 is MDHEN and CDR2 SYDVKM. CDR3 amino acids: CASSPPQGTYEQYF. The CDR3, as DNA: TGTGCCAGCAGTCCTCCCCAGGGAACCTACGAGCAGTACTTC.

J is TRBJ1-1 and V is TRBV5-1; no firm D call. The CDR3 is 15 residues long. V lost 1 base, J lost 4 bases, and 14 bases lay in between. Germline V gene sequence: CDR1 SGHRS, CDR2 YFSETQ. The CDR3 region is CASSLLGLMATEAFF. DNA for the CDR3: TGCGCCAGCAGCTTGTTAGGGTTGATGGCCACTGAAGCTTTCTTT.

This clonotype was counted many times. The rearrangement links TRBV12-3 or TRBV12-4 to TRBJ1-2; weak D call: TRBD1 (5 bases). Trimming cost V 4 bases and J 8 bases, with 17 bases left between them. The CDR3 loop spans 14 amino acids. The CDR3, as DNA: TGTGCCAGCAGTTATCAGGGCAGGGCGGCCGGCTACACCTTC. This codes for CASSYQGRAAGYTF.

This clonotype was counted between two and nine times. This chain uses TRBV6-5 with TRBJ2-1; D call uncertain. V lost 0 bases and J lost 6, with 6 bases in between. CDR1 is MNHEY, CDR2 SVGAGI, per germline. The CDR3 sequence is 13 residues long. The CDR3 spells CASSYSESNEQFF. The CDR3 DNA follows: TGTGCCAGCAGTTACTCTGAGAGCAATGAGCAGTTCTTC.

This clonotype has a count of ten or more. The gene calls are TRBV2 and TRBJ2-7, with TRBD2 identical over 13 bases. This CDR3 contains 15 residues. The ends lost 3 bases at V and 5 bases at J; junction bases unmatched: 4. Germline values: CDR1 SNHLY, CDR2 FYNNEI. CDR3 DNA: TGTGCCAGCAGTGATAGGACTAGCGGGAGTAACGAGCAGTACTTC. Protein: CASSDRTSGSNEQYF.

This clonotype occurred many times. Here the CDR3 DNA reads TGTGCCAGCAGCCGGCCGGGGGGAAGCACAGATACGCAGTATTTT. Amino acid sequence: CASSRPGGSTDTQYF. V usage is TRBV6-1 and J usage is TRBJ2-3; 7 bases are a match to TRBD2. CDR1 is MNHNS, CDR2 SASEGT, per germline. This CDR3 has 15 residues. J lost 0 bases, V lost 6 bases, and 6 bases had no gene match.